This entry features one T cell receptor (beta chain) sequence. The antigen remains unidentified. The sample carries other DNA sequences with the same CDR3. The data derive from a study of graft-versus-host responses after intestinal transplantation. The wider study: Grafts were multivisceral, liver-intestinal, or isolated intestinal. Each patient got anti-thymocyte globulin induction, then tacrolimus and steroids for roughly 3 years.

CDR3 length: 14 amino acids. Germline V gene data show CDR1 as SEHNR and CDR2 as FQNEAQ (reference sequence). With 1 base removed from V and 0 bases from J, the gap between germline ends came to 4 bases. Overall study findings and caveats: Patients with graft-donor T cell macrochimerism had high graft-versus-host to host-versus-graft clonal ratios in allografts. Early declines in HvG clones that occurred post-transplant were associated with peak circulating GvH clone levels.

Measured with immunoSEQ multiplex PCR; TCRdb has only the in-frame clones, and not every one. The profile shows 70,000 to 80,000 clones, 90% of them singletons. This specimen was unstimulated CD8+ T cells sorted from spleen or lymph node cells, taken before intestinal transplant. This chain links TRBV7-9 with TRBJ1-5, with D unresolved. This sequence was found in a human donor who received an intestinal transplant. Here the CDR3 DNA reads TGTGCCAGCAGCTTAGATAGTAGCAATCAGCCCCAGCATTTT. This encodes CASSLDSSNQPQHF.